One T cell receptor (beta chain) is described in this entry. Data came from immunoSEQ multiplex PCR; TCRdb stores just in-frame clones and leaves some out. Of around 95,000 clones listed, 70% to 90% are singletons. The sample originates from a study of preoperative IRX-2 immunotherapy in early breast cancer. This CDR3 contains 14 residues. V lost 4 bases and J 4 bases, leaving 11 bases between the germline ends. Germline-derived CDR1 and CDR2 are MDHEN and SYDVKM. Treatment: preoperative locoregional IRX-2 cytokine immunotherapy. This phase Ib study tested locoregional IRX-2 cytokine immunotherapy given before surgery.

Sequencing used tumor tissue, obtained after IRX-2 immunotherapy. The origin of this receptor is a human donor with breast cancer. The chain joins TRBV28 to TRBJ1-5; D might be TRBD1 (6 bases). The CDR3 DNA follows: TGTGCCAGCAGTTCACCGGGGGCGAATCAGCCCCAGCATTTT. Its translation is CASSSPGANQPQHF.